This T cell receptor (beta chain) came from a study of human T cells and chemical hapten exposure. Documented time point: patch test 1, 2 weeks after DPC sensitization. Treatment denoted: therapeutic diphenylcyclopropenone sensitization with weekly scalp DPC. MiXCR was run by TCRdb on the RACE reads, yielding one entry per CDR3 protein. The sample contains more than 150,000 distinct CDR3 sequences, roughly 15% of which appear only once. This CDR3 has 17 residues. Germline CDR1 is MDHEN and CDR2 is SYDVKM. The ends lost 3 bases at V and 2 bases at J; junction bases unmatched: 9. This receptor was taken from a woman aged 25-40 years with alopecia areata. Some clones in this sample may be carry-over from other donors' samples. Specimen: whole blood, collected in connection with sensitization to the hapten diphenylcyclopropenone (DPC). The rearrangement links TRBV28 to TRBJ1-2; 10 positions agree with TRBD1. This CDR3 reads CASSLTPGTGANYGYTF. The CDR3 nucleotides are TGTGCCAGCAGTTTGACCCCCGGGACAGGGGCCAACTATGGCTACACCTTC.